Following are 31 T cell receptor beta chains from one sample sequenced in a study of tumor-infiltrating lymphocytes in primary liver carcinoma. Starting material of 500 ng total RNA yielded TCR beta cDNA via a constant-region primer. The TCR beta library was amplified through three nested multiplex PCR rounds in a modified ARM-PCR procedure. The first two PCR rounds, approximately 11 cycles each, used TRBV1-TRBV30 forward primers and a C-beta reverse primer. TCRdb passed the multiplex PCR reads through MiXCR, listing each CDR3 protein once. The sample lists fewer than 85,000 distinct CDR3 sequences, approximately 62% occurring once. Each 20-30 mg portion of unsorted bulk tissue served as the source for co-extraction of RNA and DNA. Sequencing was performed on tumor-adjacent normal liver tissue. These receptors were collected from a man in his forties with primary liver carcinoma and hepatitis B virus infection.

Comment on this clonotype: The junction departs from the called germline gene at one end, perhaps through a read error. The chain joins TRBV29-1 to TRBJ1-2; D perhaps matches TRBD1 (5 bases). Per the germline V gene, CDR1 is SQVTM and CDR2 is ANQGSEA. CDR3 size: 14 residues. CDR3 amino acids: CSVWDPGQDYGYIF. CDR3 nucleotide sequence: TGCAGTGTGTGGGACCCGGGCCAGGACTATGGCTACATCTTC.

This clonotype was observed a single time. This chain uses TRBV6-5 with TRBJ2-3; D call uncertain. This CDR3 contains 14 residues. The V and J ends lost 5 bases and 6 bases respectively, with 15 bases between them. Germline lookup yields CDR1 MNHEY and CDR2 SVGAGI. This chain's CDR3 is CASSPPLDRDTQYF. CDR3 DNA sequence: TGTGCCAGCAGTCCTCCTTTGGATCGGGATACGCAGTATTTT.

This clonotype appeared a single time. V usage is TRBV29-1 and J usage is TRBJ2-7; 9 nucleotides agree with TRBD2. This CDR3 spans 13 amino acids. J lost 5 bases, V lost 6 bases, and 8 bases had no gene match. CDR1 is SQVTM, CDR2 ANQGSEA, per germline. The CDR3 DNA reads TGCAGCGTCCAACTTGCGGGAGGGCACGAGCAGTACTTC. Its protein is CSVQLAGGHEQYF.

The chain recombines TRBV19 with TRBJ1-1, with 9 nucleotides matching TRBD1. V dropped 4 bases and J dropped 6; count of bases not matched to a gene: 9. CDR1 and CDR2 (germline): LNHDA, SQIVND (reference sequence). The CDR3 has 15 residues. The CDR3 nucleotides are TGTGCCAGTAGTAGAAGTTGGGACAGGGAGCCTGAAGCTTTCTTT. Translated, it gives CASSRSWDREPEAFF.

As concerns this clonotype: Because the CDR3 is missing its conserved closing phenylalanine or tryptophan, this is likely a read error. The chain combines TRBV6-6 with TRBJ1-6; a possible D gene is TRBD1 (6 bases). This CDR3 is built from 15 residues. CDR1 is MNHNY, CDR2 SVGAGI, per germline (reference sequence). V was cut by 3 bases and J by 10 bases, with 16 bases left in between. The DNA for the CDR3 is TGTGCCAGCAGTTATGGGGGCAGCGGTGAATCACCCCTCCACTTG. Amino acids: CASSYGGSGESPLHL.

About this clonotype itself: The CDR3 does not close with the conserved phenylalanine or tryptophan, likely indicating a read error. The V gene is TRBV11-2, the J gene TRBJ2-1; D uncertain. The CDR3 runs 14 residues. The germline gives CDR1 SGHAT, CDR2 FQNNGV. The CDR3 bases are TGTGCCAGCGGCGATGGTGGCTACTACAATGAACAGTTCTTA. It is translated as CASGDGGYYNEQFL.

On this clonotype: Without the conserved terminal phenylalanine or tryptophan, this CDR3 likely stems from a read error. This chain joins TRBV29-1 and TRBJ1-2; no definite D call. The CDR3 is made up of 12 amino acids. CDR1 and CDR2 (germline): SQVTM, ANQGSEA. Trimming cost V 7 bases and J 2 bases, with 11 bases left between them. CDR3 coding DNA: TGCAGCGGAGGAGAATTGAACTATGGCTACACCATC. Encoded protein: CSGGELNYGYTI.

A word on this clonotype: Relative to the germline gene, one junction end is altered; a read error may explain this. The chain is built from TRBV4-2 and TRBJ2-6; TRBD1 is a possible D gene (5 bases). The CDR3 covers 22 residues. The V gene's germline CDR1 is LGHNA and CDR2 YNFKEQ. CDR3 coding DNA: TGTGCCAGCAGCCAAGATTTTATATCAGACTGGCGCCTGAGCTCTGGGGCCAACGTTCTGACTTTC. Its protein is CASSQDFISDWRLSSGANVLTF.

As to this clonotype: An end of the junction does not agree with germline; a read error may underlie this. This rearrangement joins TRBV28 to TRBJ2-7; 11 positions match TRBD1. Germline-derived CDR1 and CDR2 are MDHEN and SYDVKM. CDR3 length: 15 residues. CDR3 sequence (DNA): TGCATCAGCAGTAAGGGGACAGGGGGGCCCTACGAGCAGTACTTC. As protein: CISSKGTGGPYEQYF.

A single count supports this clonotype. Germline and junction disagree at one end, which may indicate a read error. The chain combines TRBV4-1 with TRBJ1-1, with TRBD1 matching over 8 bases. The CDR3 extends over 17 amino acids. The germline CDR1 and CDR2 sequences are MGHRA and YSYEKL. In DNA, the CDR3 is TGCGTCAGCAGCCAAGGTAGTCAGGGGGCGCAAGACACTGAAGCTTTCTTT. Amino acid sequence: CVSSQGSQGAQDTEAFF.

Worth noting for this clonotype: Since the CDR3 does not end with the conserved phenylalanine or tryptophan, this likely comes from a read error. V is TRBV29-1 and J is TRBJ2-1; no firm D call. CDR1 is SQVTM, CDR2 ANQGSEA, per germline. This CDR3 is built from 12 residues. The CDR3 protein is CSIEGLRNEQFS. The CDR3, as DNA: TGCAGCATTGAAGGCCTCAGAAATGAGCAGTTCTCC.

A remark on this clonotype: The CDR3 does not close with the conserved phenylalanine or tryptophan, likely indicating a read error. The chain employs TRBV12-3 or TRBV12-4 and TRBJ2-5, with 10 bases matching TRBD1. V lost 7 bases, J lost 1 base, and 6 bases stayed unmatched. CDR3 size: 15 residues. Here the CDR3 reads CASTWTGGPQETQYL. In DNA, the CDR3 is TGTGCCAGCACCTGGACAGGGGGGCCCCAAGAGACCCAGTACTTA.

With regard to this clonotype: At one of its ends the junction is not consistent with the germline gene, which may arise from a read error. This chain links TRBV12-3 or TRBV12-4 with TRBJ1-1; D may be TRBD1 (6 bases). This CDR3 has 13 amino acids. In nucleotides, the CDR3 is TGTACCAGCAGTCTTTCAGGGGCCGCTGAAACCTTCTTT. It codes for CTSSLSGAAETFF.

Details on this clonotype: This could be a read error, since a much larger clone is one nucleotide away. The chain is built from TRBV7-9 and TRBJ1-2; 8 nucleotides match TRBD1. Germline CDR1 and CDR2: SEHNR and FQNEAQ (reference sequence). CDR3 length: 15 amino acids. CDR3 region: CASSLPLTGGGGDTF. CDR3 DNA: TGTGCCAGCAGCTTACCCCTCACAGGGGGTGGTGGCGACACCTTC.

This clonotype was detected only a few times. One end of the junction does not line up with germline, which may come from a read error. The genes are TRBV4-3 and TRBJ1-2; D is possibly TRBD1 (6 bases). The CDR3 consists of 17 residues. Looked up from germline, CDR1 is LGHNA and CDR2 is YSLEER. CDR3 DNA sequence: TGTGCCAACAGCCAAGATGGGGTGGGGGACAAGCCCTATGGCTACACCTTC. Its translation is CANSQDGVGDKPYGYTF.

Points on this clonotype: A much more abundant neighbour one base away suggests this may be a read error. This CDR3 is missing its conserved last phenylalanine or tryptophan, likely due to a read error. The chain couples TRBV5-6 to TRBJ2-5; no clear D. V was shortened by 0 bases and J by 9 bases, with 3 bases between the two germline ends. The CDR3 loop spans 10 amino acids. Germline V gene data show CDR1 as SGHDT and CDR2 as YYEEEE. This chain's CDR3 is CASSLASQYL. The CDR3 nucleotides read TGTGCCAGCAGCTTGGCCTCCCAGTACCTC.

Note on this clonotype: A junction boundary mismatches the germline segment, possibly from a read error. The gene calls are TRBV10-2 and TRBJ2-1, with TRBD2 matching over 11 bases. This CDR3 contains 15 residues. In germline, CDR1 is WSHSY, CDR2 SAAADI. CDR3 in DNA: TGCGCCACTCAACTTCTAGCGGGAGGTTACAATGAGCAATTCTTC. This encodes CATQLLAGGYNEQFF.

To note about this clonotype: The junction does not match germline at one end; this may be a read error. The rearrangement links TRBV11-2 to TRBJ2-1, with TRBD2 as a possible D gene (5 bases). The CDR3 is made up of 16 amino acids. Germline CDR1 SGHAT, CDR2 FQNNGV. The CDR3 sequence is CASSLELLAGLNEQFF. In nucleotides, the CDR3 is TGTGCCAGTAGCTTAGAGCTCCTAGCAGGACTCAATGAGCAGTTCTTC.

Of note for this clonotype: Because it lacks the conserved phenylalanine or tryptophan at the end, this CDR3 is likely a read error. This chain joins TRBV6-1 and TRBJ2-1; possibly TRBD2 for D (5 bases). This CDR3 contains 15 residues. V was trimmed by 4 bases and J by 3 bases, leaving 13 bases between them. Germline loops: CDR1 MNHNS, CDR2 SASEGT. The CDR3 DNA reads TGTGCCAGCAGTGCGTTGTCGGGGAACTACAATGAGCAGTTCCTT. This gives the protein CASSALSGNYNEQFL.

This clonotype has a count of ten or more. V and J are TRBV5-6 and TRBJ2-7, with TRBD2 matching over 12 bases. The germline V gene has CDR1 SGHDT and CDR2 YYEEEE. V was clipped by 7 bases and J by 3 bases; unmatched bases: 2. CDR3 length equals 13 residues. CDR3 protein: CASVLAGGYEQYF. For the CDR3, the DNA is TGTGCCAGCGTACTAGCGGGAGGCTACGAGCAGTACTTC.

On this clonotype: Being one base from a much bigger clone, this may be a read error. The chain combines TRBV4-1 with TRBJ2-3, with TRBD2 matching 9 bases. CDR1 and CDR2 (germline): MGHRA, YSYEKL. CDR3 size: 16 residues. CDR3 region: CTSSQDPGSGSNTQYF. CDR3 sequence (DNA): TGCACCAGCAGCCAAGATCCGGGTAGCGGGAGTAATACGCAGTATTTT.

With respect to this clonotype: The junction differs from germline at one of its ends, possibly a read error. V usage is TRBV12-3 or TRBV12-4 and J usage is TRBJ1-2, with 7 positions matching TRBD1. The CDR3 consists of 15 residues. The chain's CDR3 is CASSSAVTGTYGHTF. For the CDR3, the DNA is TGTGCCAGCAGTTCAGCCGTGACAGGGACCTATGGCCACACCTTC.

This clonotype is a singleton in its sample. This clone may be a read error of a much larger clone one base away. The chain recombines TRBV4-3 with TRBJ1-3; D is unresolved. Germline V CDR1 and CDR2: LGHNA, YSLEER. The CDR3 loop spans 14 amino acids. For the CDR3, the DNA is TGCGCCAGCAGCCAAGAGGGGTATAGAAACACCACATATTTT. Translated, it gives CASSQEGYRNTTYF.

In its sample, this clonotype was seen many times. The CDR3 sequence: CASSLVGQRNSPLHF. CDR3 bases: TGTGCCAGCAGCTTGGTTGGACAGCGCAATTCACCCCTCCACTTT. V is TRBV5-6 and J is TRBJ1-6, with D tentatively TRBD1 (6 bases). Trimming removed 0 bases at V and 7 bases at J, with 11 bases between. Germline-derived CDR1 and CDR2 are SGHDT and YYEEEE. CDR3 size: 15 residues. Full variable domain (remainder filled in from reference TRBV5-6 and TRBJ1-6): DAGVTQSPTHLIKTRGQQVTLRCSPKSGHDTVSWYQQALGQGPQFIFQYYEEEERQRGNFPDRFSGHQFPNYSSELNVNALLLGDSALYLCASSLVGQRNSPLHFGNGTRLTVT.

A note on this clonotype: Likely a read error: the CDR3 ends without its conserved phenylalanine or tryptophan. In DNA, the CDR3 is TGTGCCAGCAACACCCGGACAGCTTCGAACACTGAAGCTTTCCTT. The encoded protein is CASNTRTASNTEAFL. The V gene is TRBV7-9, the J gene TRBJ1-1, with D possibly TRBD1 on 6 matching bases. CDR1 is SEHNR, CDR2 FQNEAQ, per germline (reference sequence). V lost 7 bases to trimming and J lost 1 base, with 16 bases between them. The CDR3 consists of 15 residues.

This chain connects TRBV6-5 to TRBJ2-6, with D unclear. V was shortened by 6 bases and J by 2 bases, with 11 bases between the two germline ends. This CDR3 comprises 15 residues. Germline lookup yields CDR1 MNHEY and CDR2 SVGAGI. CDR3 sequence reads: CASSRARTGANVLTF. The CDR3 nucleotides read TGTGCCAGCAGCCGCGCCAGGACTGGGGCCAACGTCCTGACTTTC.

This chain connects TRBV6-2 or TRBV6-3 to TRBJ2-7; D remains ambiguous. The V gene's germline CDR1 is MNHEY and CDR2 SVGEGT. V was shortened by 6 bases and J by 1 base, with 25 bases between the two germline ends. The length of the CDR3 is 18 residues. CDR3 sequence: CASSPWLAEGRLSYEQYF. The CDR3 DNA sequence: TGTGCCAGCAGCCCCTGGCTTGCGGAAGGTCGCTTATCCTACGAGCAGTACTTC.

The gene calls are TRBV29-1 and TRBJ1-1; a weak D match, TRBD1 (5 bases). Trimming left V 4 bases short and J 4 bases short, with 10 bases between. The germline V gene has CDR1 SQVTM and CDR2 ANQGSEA. The CDR3 is made up of 12 amino acids. In DNA form, the CDR3 reads TGCAGCGTTGCTGGGGACGGCACTGAAGCTTTCTTT. Protein product: CSVAGDGTEAFF.

On this clonotype: The junction departs from germline at one end; a sequencing error may be responsible. The V and J genes are TRBV6-6 and TRBJ2-2; D possibly corresponds to TRBD2 (5 bases). The V gene's germline CDR1 is MNHNY and CDR2 SVGAGI (reference sequence). The CDR3 runs to 17 residues. CDR3 in DNA: TGTGCCAGCAGTTACAACTTAGGGCACGCGAACACCGGGGAGTTGTTTTTT. Translating it yields CASSYNLGHANTGELFF.

With regard to this clonotype: One junction end disagrees with the germline gene, perhaps due to a read error. For the CDR3, the DNA is TGTGCCAGTAGCTTTGACAGGCAAGAGGCCCAGTACTTC. Translated, it gives CASSFDRQEAQYF. The chain carries TRBV11-2 and TRBJ2-5; the D gene is possibly TRBD1 (6 bases). Germline V gene data show CDR1 as SGHAT and CDR2 as FQNNGV. The CDR3 runs 13 residues.

The V and J genes are TRBV29-1 and TRBJ2-3; D is unresolved. Germline V gene data show CDR1 as SQVTM and CDR2 as ANQGSEA. Trimming cost V 7 bases and J 1 base, with 15 bases left between them. The CDR3 is 14 residues long. CDR3 nucleotide sequence: TGCAGCGCCAGAGCCTCTCTGGGCACAGATACGCAGTATTTT. Protein sequence: CSARASLGTDTQYF.